This passage covers 29 T cell receptor beta chains from one sample sequenced in a study of identical twins. In TCRdb, the 5' RACE reads were re-called with MiXCR into one record per CDR3 protein. The data show some 760,000 distinct CDR3 sequences, 15% to 20% seen once. These data also featured in a second study, about T cells expressing NK-cell markers.

Sequenced input: PBMCs. These receptor sequences come from a woman younger than 30 in good health.

This chain uses TRBV27 with TRBJ2-7, with D perhaps assigned TRBD1 or TRBD2 (5 bases each). The V gene lost 4 bases and the J gene lost 0 bases, with 13 bases spanning the gap. The CDR3 extends over 15 amino acids. CDR1 is MNHEY and CDR2 is SMNVEV in the germline V gene (reference sequence). CDR3 sequence reads: CASSWGPPNSYEQYF. CDR3 nucleotide sequence: TGTGCCAGCAGTTGGGGACCGCCAAACTCCTACGAGCAGTACTTC.

This clonotype was observed a few times. The CDR3 reads CASSYLAGVIGYEQFF. For the CDR3, the DNA is TGTGCCAGCAGTTACTTGGCGGGAGTAATTGGATATGAGCAGTTCTTC. The chain combines TRBV6-5 with TRBJ2-1; 7 bases map to TRBD2. The V and J ends lost 1 base and 8 bases, in that order; junction bases with no gene match: 11. Per germline, CDR1 MNHEY and CDR2 SVGAGI. The CDR3 is 16 residues long.

This clonotype was seen a handful of times. V is TRBV7-9 and J is TRBJ1-2, with TRBD1 matching 7 bases. The CDR3 has 16 residues. J was trimmed by 6 bases and V by 1 base; bases with no gene match: 11. The V gene's germline CDR1 is SEHNR and CDR2 FQNEAQ (reference sequence). CDR3 loop: CASSLGTGSTLDGYTF. CDR3 coding DNA: TGTGCCAGCAGCTTAGGGACAGGCTCAACATTGGATGGCTACACCTTC.

This clonotype turned up a few times. The chain uses TRBV20-1 and TRBJ2-1, with 7 bases aligning to TRBD2. This CDR3 spans 14 amino acids. Germline lookup yields CDR1 DFQATT and CDR2 SNEGSKA (reference sequence). The V gene end was trimmed by 6 bases and the J gene end by 6 bases; junction bases not matched to a gene: 11. The CDR3 sequence is CSAGRVGGGNEQFF. DNA of the CDR3: TGCAGTGCCGGGCGGGTCGGCGGGGGCAATGAGCAGTTCTTC.

This clonotype appeared a few times. V is TRBV5-1 and J is TRBJ1-1; D remains ambiguous. The V end was cut by 4 bases, the J end by 4 bases, with 17 bases between. CDR3 length: 15 amino acids. Germline-derived CDR1 and CDR2 are SGHRS and YFSETQ. Here the CDR3 reads CASSPEGLGRTEAFF. For the CDR3, the DNA is TGCGCCAGCAGCCCGGAGGGCCTTGGGCGCACTGAAGCTTTCTTT. Full variable domain (remainder filled in from reference TRBV5-1 and TRBJ1-1): KAGVTQTPRYLIKTRGQQVTLSCSPISGHRSVSWYQQTPGQGLQFLFEYFSETQRNKGNFPGRFSGRQFSNSRSEMNVSTLELGDSALYLCASSPEGLGRTEAFFGQGTRLTVV.

This chain joins TRBV20-1 and TRBJ1-2; the D is unclear. The CDR3 is made up of 14 amino acids. V was cut by 3 bases and J by 3 bases, with 14 bases left in between. Germline CDR1 DFQATT, CDR2 SNEGSKA (reference sequence). This chain's CDR3 is CSARAFTGDYGYTF. The CDR3 nucleotides read TGCAGTGCTAGGGCCTTTACCGGTGACTATGGCTACACCTTC.

This chain links TRBV12-3 or TRBV12-4 with TRBJ2-3; unclear D gene. V was clipped by 3 bases and J by 4 bases, with 8 bases between them. There are 13 residues in the CDR3. The CDR3 coding sequence is TGTGCCAGCAGTTTTCGGGTCCCAGATACGCAGTATTTT. Residues: CASSFRVPDTQYF.

The chain carries TRBV6-4 and TRBJ2-7, with D tentatively TRBD1 or TRBD2 (5 bases each). This CDR3 contains 13 residues. Trimming took 3 bases from V and 6 from J, leaving 12 bases between them. In germline, CDR1 is MRHNA, CDR2 SNTAGT. Here the CDR3 reads CASSEGSGTEQYF. CDR3 in DNA: TGTGCCAGCAGTGAAGGATCGGGGACCGAGCAGTACTTC.

This clonotype was found a few times. CDR3 region: CASSLAYGLAGARSSYNEQFF. CDR3 bases: TGTGCCAGCAGCTTAGCTTACGGACTAGCGGGGGCACGGAGCTCCTACAATGAGCAGTTCTTC. The chain uses TRBV7-2 and TRBJ2-1, with 13 bases aligning to TRBD2. With V trimmed by 0 bases and J by 0 bases, 11 bases remained unmatched. The germline V gene encodes CDR1 SGHTA and CDR2 FQGNSA. This CDR3 comprises 21 residues.

This clonotype was seen a handful of times. The V call is TRBV4-3, the J call TRBJ2-7, with TRBD1 identical over 8 bases. In germline, CDR1 is LGHNA, CDR2 YSLEER. The J segment lost 9 bases and the V segment lost 0 bases, leaving 7 bases of the junction unmatched. CDR3 length: 14 amino acids. The CDR3 loop reads CASSQDLHRGLQYF. For the CDR3, the DNA is TGCGCCAGCAGCCAAGACTTGCACAGGGGGTTGCAGTACTTC.

This rearrangement joins TRBV25-1 to TRBJ2-1; a weak D match, TRBD1 (5 bases). Germline values: CDR1 MGHDK, CDR2 SYGVNS. The CDR3 is 16 residues long. The V end was cut by 4 bases, the J end by 0 bases, with 13 bases between. CDR3: CASSAGHKSSYNEQFF. The CDR3 nucleotides are TGTGCCAGCAGTGCCGGACACAAGAGCTCCTACAATGAGCAGTTCTTC.

This clonotype was found a few times. The chain couples TRBV12-3 or TRBV12-4 to TRBJ1-2, with TRBD1 identical over 10 bases. V shed 5 bases, J shed 8 bases, and the junction held 8 bases outside the gene matches. CDR3 length: 14 residues. CDR3 sequence: CASSPTGQGFGYTF. The DNA of the CDR3 is TGTGCCAGCAGTCCGACGGGACAGGGGTTCGGCTACACCTTC.

The chain is built from TRBV12-3 or TRBV12-4 and TRBJ2-1; tentatively, D is TRBD1 (5 bases). Trimming took off 3 bases at V and 9 bases at J, with 12 bases between the two ends. This CDR3 is 13 amino acids long. The CDR3 DNA reads as TGTGCCAGCAGTTTGACAGCTGTTGGTGAGCAGTTCTTC. Encoded protein: CASSLTAVGEQFF.

This clonotype was recorded at least ten times. The rearrangement joins TRBV20-1 to TRBJ1-5; 8 bases line up with TRBD1. The CDR3 is made up of 14 amino acids. Germline CDR1 reads DFQATT; CDR2 reads SNEGSKA (reference sequence). Trimming cost V 4 bases and J 0 bases; bases outside gene matches: 2. This chain's CDR3 is CSANQGASNQPQHF. The CDR3 nucleotides read TGCAGTGCTAACCAGGGGGCTAGCAATCAGCCCCAGCATTTT.

This clonotype was seen a handful of times. The J gene is TRBJ1-1, the V gene TRBV20-1, with D perhaps matching TRBD1 (5 bases). Germline V gives CDR1 DFQATT, CDR2 SNEGSKA (reference sequence). V lost 4 bases and J lost 6, with 15 bases in between. The CDR3 is 13 residues long. CDR3 bases: TGCAGTGCTACTTCAGGGTGGGTCCCTGAAGCTTTCTTT. Translated, it gives CSATSGWVPEAFF.

This clonotype was detected a few times. The rearrangement uses TRBV10-3 and TRBJ2-1; 7 bases are shared with TRBD1. The length of the CDR3 is 14 residues. CDR1 is ENHRY, CDR2 SYGVKD, per germline. Trimming cost V 7 bases and J 3 bases; bases outside gene matches: 6. The CDR3 sequence is CAINSGTVYNEQFF. In DNA form, the CDR3 reads TGTGCCATCAACTCCGGGACAGTCTACAATGAGCAGTTCTTC.

The chain combines TRBV20-1 with TRBJ1-4, with D unresolved. Per germline, CDR1 DFQATT and CDR2 SNEGSKA (reference sequence). V dropped 6 bases and J dropped 8 bases, with 19 bases sitting between them. This CDR3 contains 14 residues. The DNA for the CDR3 is TGCAGTGCCACGACAAATCGGGAGGTGGAAAAACTGTTTTTT. Residues: CSATTNREVEKLFF.

This clonotype was seen a few times. The chain combines TRBV7-9 with TRBJ2-7; D is ambiguous. Trimming removed 3 bases from V and 0 bases from J, with 9 bases in between. This CDR3 region has 14 residues. CDR1 is SEHNR, CDR2 FQNEAQ, per germline (reference sequence). The CDR3 DNA reads TGTGCCAGCAGCTTCACCTTCAGCTCCTACGAGCAGTACTTC. This translates into CASSFTFSSYEQYF.

The rearrangement joins TRBV12-3 or TRBV12-4 to TRBJ1-5; D is undetermined. V was trimmed by 3 bases and J by 9 bases, leaving 12 bases between them. The CDR3 is made up of 13 amino acids. The CDR3 DNA reads TGTGCCAGCAGTTTCGACGTCGGGTGGCCCCAGCATTTT. Translated: CASSFDVGWPQHF.

This clonotype appeared a few times. CDR3 bases: TGTGCCAGCAGCCACGGGGGCCTTGGGTACGAGCAGTACTTC. Translating it yields CASSHGGLGYEQYF. The rearrangement joins TRBV14 to TRBJ2-7; either TRBD1 or TRBD2 may fit D (6 bases each). V was trimmed by 3 bases and J by 4 bases, leaving 13 bases between them. The CDR3 extends over 14 amino acids. CDR1 and CDR2 (germline): SGHDN, FVKESK.

In its sample, this clonotype was seen a few times. The CDR3 DNA sequence: TGCAGTGCCAGTTCTACTAGCGGGCGCTACGAGCAGTACTTC. Translated: CSASSTSGRYEQYF. The rearrangement links TRBV20-1 to TRBJ2-7; 9 bases fit TRBD2. With V trimmed by 6 bases and J by 3 bases, 9 bases remained unmatched. In germline, CDR1 is DFQATT, CDR2 SNEGSKA (reference sequence). This CDR3 is 14 amino acids long.

This clonotype was detected ten times or more. J is TRBJ2-7 and V is TRBV7-6; 9 bases align to TRBD2. This CDR3 spans 17 amino acids. From germline, CDR1 is SGHVS and CDR2 FNYEAQ. V shed 5 bases and J 3 bases; nucleotides not matched to a gene: 14. The CDR3 coding sequence is TGTGCCAGCAGCCCCTACCCTCCTAGCGGGATAAACTACGAGCAGTACTTC. The encoded protein is CASSPYPPSGINYEQYF.

The chain recombines TRBV4-3 with TRBJ2-3, with D possibly matching TRBD2 (5 bases). In germline, CDR1 is LGHNA, CDR2 YSLEER. CDR3 length: 14 residues. V was pared by 2 bases and J by 8 bases, with 14 bases between. This CDR3 reads CASSQSSGIGTQYF. The CDR3 nucleotides are TGCGCCAGCAGCCAATCGTCCGGGATTGGTACGCAGTATTTT.

The V gene is TRBV7-8, the J gene TRBJ2-6, with D possibly being TRBD1 (7 bases). CDR3 length: 16 amino acids. The germline V and J ends were trimmed by 4 bases and 4 bases, with 14 bases remaining between them. The germline gives CDR1 SGHVS, CDR2 FQNEAQ. DNA for the CDR3: TGTGCCAGCAGCTCCAGGAGGGGGCAAGGGGCCAACGTCCTGACTTTC. It translates to CASSSRRGQGANVLTF.

The chain is built from TRBV12-3 or TRBV12-4 and TRBJ1-1; tentatively, D is TRBD1 (5 bases). The germline V and J ends were trimmed by 5 bases and 6 bases, with 22 bases remaining between them. There are 16 residues in the CDR3. The CDR3 here is CASSKLREGFVAEAFF. CDR3 DNA sequence: TGTGCCAGCAGTAAGTTGAGGGAGGGGTTTGTAGCTGAAGCTTTCTTT.

The V and J genes are TRBV7-2 and TRBJ1-1; D remains ambiguous. The germline V and J ends were trimmed by 8 bases and 6 bases, with 10 bases remaining between them. Germline V gene lookup returns CDR1 SGHTA and CDR2 FQGNSA. This CDR3 is 11 amino acids long. CDR3 loop: CASFVDAEAFF. In DNA, the CDR3 is TGTGCCAGCTTTGTGGATGCTGAAGCTTTCTTT.

The genes are TRBV20-1 and TRBJ2-3; TRBD1 matches 7 bases. Germline lookup yields CDR1 DFQATT and CDR2 SNEGSKA (reference sequence). Trimming cost V 6 bases and J 4 bases; bases outside gene matches: 10. There are 14 residues in the CDR3. The CDR3 sequence is CSARRGGAADTQYF. The CDR3 DNA is TGCAGTGCAAGGCGAGGGGGCGCGGCAGATACGCAGTATTTT.

The chain joins TRBV29-1 to TRBJ1-6; D is perhaps TRBD1 (6 bases). CDR1 is SQVTM and CDR2 is ANQGSEA in the germline V gene. Trimming took 3 bases from V and 4 from J, leaving 13 bases between them. The CDR3 has 15 residues. CDR3 nucleotides: TGCAGCGTTGATATTGGGGGCGGGTATAATTCACCCCTCCACTTT. It specifies CSVDIGGGYNSPLHF.

The chain joins TRBV29-1 to TRBJ2-1; TRBD1 or TRBD2 may be the D gene (7 bases each). The V gene lost 7 bases and the J gene lost 7 bases, with 20 bases spanning the gap. The CDR3 consists of 14 residues. Germline V gives CDR1 SQVTM, CDR2 ANQGSEA. CDR3 nucleotides: TGCAGCGCCGATTCAGGGGGGGAAGTGAATGAGCAGTTCTTC. This sequence encodes CSADSGGEVNEQFF.